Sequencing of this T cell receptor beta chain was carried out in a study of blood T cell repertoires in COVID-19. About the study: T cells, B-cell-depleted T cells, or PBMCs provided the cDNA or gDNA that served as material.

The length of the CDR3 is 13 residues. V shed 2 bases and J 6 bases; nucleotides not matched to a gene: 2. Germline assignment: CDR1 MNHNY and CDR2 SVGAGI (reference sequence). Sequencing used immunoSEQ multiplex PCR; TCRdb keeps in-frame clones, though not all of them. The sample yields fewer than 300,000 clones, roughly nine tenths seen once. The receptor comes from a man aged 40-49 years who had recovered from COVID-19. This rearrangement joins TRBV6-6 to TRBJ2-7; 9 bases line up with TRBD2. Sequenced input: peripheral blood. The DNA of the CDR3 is TGTGCCAGCAGTTACGCGGGAGGGAGCGAGCAGTACTTC. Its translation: CASSYAGGSEQYF.